This T cell receptor beta chain was captured in a study of T-cell reconstitution after alpha-beta-depleted transplantation in children. Unique molecular identifiers were incorporated during preparation of the TCRbeta library. One entry per CDR3 protein results from TCRdb running MiXCR on the PCR reads. The table lists under 20,000 distinct CDR3 sequences, roughly 12% of them singletons, with 70% to 80% in the top ten. This CDR3 is 13 amino acids long. CDR1 DFQATT and CDR2 SNEGSKA come from the germline V gene (reference sequence). J was trimmed by 5 bases and V by 3 bases; bases with no gene match: 6.

The V call is TRBV20-1, the J call TRBJ2-5; 7 bases fit TRBD2. This TCR was recovered from a boy under two years old who had a stem cell transplant for Wiskott-Aldrich syndrome, so the T cells may come from the graft donor. The sample was PBMCs, mostly from graft donor cells, taken 180 days after TCRalphabeta/CD19-depleted stem cell transplant. CDR3 DNA sequence: TGCAGTGCTAGCGGACTTAGCGGGGAGACCCAGTACTTC. It specifies CSASGLSGETQYF.